This T cell receptor (beta chain) came from a study of T cell responses to AZD1222 COVID-19 vaccine (dated by TCRdb to 2020 to 2022). The study in broad terms: TCR sequencing covered 230 to 250 trial participants: some 210 given two doses of AZD1222 and 26 given two doses of MenACWY control vaccine. Trial participants were enrolled into age subgroups of 18-55, 56-69 and 70-plus years, which contained around 150, 29 and 61 TCR-sequenced participants, respectively.

V was cut back by 4 bases and J by 4 bases, leaving a gap of 9 bases between them. CDR1 SGDLS and CDR2 YYNGEE were looked up in the germline V gene. The CDR3 runs 14 amino acids, cysteine and phenylalanine included. Only the CDR3 part of the read is kept: 42 bases, read in frame from the first base. The full study reports these points: Because no samples from the day 14 peak response were available, repertoires could be characterized only after the peak T cell response. CD4 TCRs associated with the vaccine covered the entire spike protein, and the dominant responses were in regions 160-218 and 743-854. After two AZD1222 doses, spike-specific TCR breadth and depth were significantly higher than at day 0 and than in MenACWY recipients. Participants were mostly white British and included more females than males, and it was suggested by the authors that clonal diversity may have been underestimated. Reportedly, close to half of the unique spike-specific TCRs recognized epitopes lying outside the regions that are mutated in the B.1.351 and B.1.1.7 variants. Conclusions about previously exposed vaccinees were limited because only a handful of AZD1222 recipients were SARS-CoV-2 seropositive at baseline. The 56-69-year group was small, and its depth increase did not reach significance, likely because of low power.

Interpreted using the paper, the time point label stands for: baseline before first vaccination. This sample's treatment or condition label indicates: meningococcal conjugate vaccine given as trial control. Vaccinee samples came from UK trials COV001 and COV002, including a single-blind randomized controlled phase 2/3 trial of AZD1222 (ChAdOx1 nCoV-19) in healthy adults. For TCRbeta chain sequencing, PBMC samples were collected from trial participants at day 0 and at day 28 after the second dose. The count of this clone is one. Its target antigen remains unknown. No base quality information exists; no much larger clone differs at one position. The CDR3 regions of human TCRbeta chains were analyzed by immunosequencing. The published analysis was carried out like this. TCRs in the repertoires were compared against a reference library of SARS-CoV-2-specific TCRs that had been generated with the MIRA antigen-specificity platform. Breadth was defined as the fraction of unique TCRs that were SARS-CoV-2-associated, and depth was defined as the fraction of total T cells that were SARS-CoV-2-associated. Using the MIRA data, each spike-specific TCR was assigned both to the spike region to which the TCR was reactive and to a CD4 or CD8 class. Log10-transformed breadth and depth values were compared by one-way ANOVA with Sidak's multiple comparisons tests. TCRdb obtained this table from immuneACCESS and retained in-frame rearrangements with V and J assigned. These tables miss some clones; where compared with another copy, unresolved V genes account for less than half of the shortfall, and the remainder is unexplained. The V and J calls and clone size come from that table; D and trimming were worked out from the DNA. For this sample there are 80,000 to 100,000 clones; 88% appear just once. The ten biggest clones cover about 9.3% of the sample.

Sample: peripheral blood, taken on day 0 of MenACWY control vaccination. The chain links TRBV9 with TRBJ1-6; the best D guess is TRBD1, with 5 bases matching. The receptor's source is an adult in good health. The DNA reads as follows: TGTGCCAGCAGCTTGACAGAGTATAATTCACCCCTCCACTTT. Its amino acids are CASSLTEYNSPLHF.